This T cell receptor (beta chain) appears in the sequencing data of a study of T cells in Graves' hyperthyroidism and ophthalmopathy. Per germline, CDR1 SQVTM and CDR2 ANQGSEA. V shed 1 base and J shed 5 bases, with 12 bases lying between them. The CDR3 spans 13 residues. Amplification of TCR beta CDR3 regions used RNA as the template. The HTBI primer set drove a first-round RT-PCR of the TCR CDR3. TCRdb recomputed calls from the multiplex PCR reads with MiXCR, one row per CDR3 protein. The table includes about 250,000 distinct CDR3 sequences, around 22% detected once. Each diagnosis drew on symptoms, thyroxine, TRAb, thyroid ultrasound and orbital computed tomography findings.

This clonotype was obtained from a young man with Graves' ophthalmopathy. The sequenced sample consisted of blood. This chain joins TRBV29-1 and TRBJ2-7; tentatively, D is TRBD1 (5 bases). Here the CDR3 reads CSVEGQGYNEQYF. In DNA form, the CDR3 reads TGCAGCGTTGAAGGCCAGGGTTACAACGAGCAGTACTTC.